Listed below are T cell receptor beta chains from one sample, sequenced in a study of cytomegalovirus exposure and HLA in healthy donors. Data came from immunoSEQ multiplex PCR; TCRdb stores just in-frame clones and leaves some out. The table records roughly 190,000 clones, 81% of them present only once. Sequencing was carried out using PBMCs. These receptors were taken from a man aged 35 to 55 in good health and CMV-seropositive. Each CDR3 is given without its conserved first and last residue.

11 | TRBV7-7 | ASSLGLGGEQF
13 | TRBV18 | ASSPDTGLSYEQY
11 | TRBV18 | ASSGAVSDEQY
10 | TRBV19 | ASRHKHTEAF
16 | TRBV15 | ATSRNPGLSALWETQY
13 | TRBV7-2 | ASSLDRDRDYEQY
14 | TRBV2 | ASSSTSGTGGYEQF
14 | TRBV10-3 | AISVTGTSGTDTQY
13 | TRBV5-1 | ASSLTSGRVNEQF
14 | TRBV7-2 | ASSQLPSGQGIEQY
12 | TRBV5-4 | ASRMDSQAGGYT
12 | TRBV11-2 | ASSLERLSYGYT
15 | TRBV2 | ASSAGLLSSYNSPLH
10 | TRBV29-1 | SVGLESYEQY
12 | TRBV6-5 | ASTAPGTGAIQY
11 | TRBV30 | AWRSGANEKLF
13 | TRBV30 | AWTRALAGVNEQF
15 | TRBV7-9 | ASSGQGGEDRRYEQY
13 | TRBV28 | ASKQRGLSGNTIY
13 | TRBV7-6 | ASSLGGRGDYEQY
13 | TRBV5-1 | ASSYTGVSGNTIY
11 | TRBV5-3 | ARSFKHLSEAF
11 | TRBV11-2 | ASSLQLADEQY
9 | TRBV21-1 | ASSNRNEQF
12 | TRBV2 | ASSGTSGSNEQF
14 | TRBV19 | ASSMSTGVNTGELF
13 | TRBV6-5 | ASRRIAGGLDTQY